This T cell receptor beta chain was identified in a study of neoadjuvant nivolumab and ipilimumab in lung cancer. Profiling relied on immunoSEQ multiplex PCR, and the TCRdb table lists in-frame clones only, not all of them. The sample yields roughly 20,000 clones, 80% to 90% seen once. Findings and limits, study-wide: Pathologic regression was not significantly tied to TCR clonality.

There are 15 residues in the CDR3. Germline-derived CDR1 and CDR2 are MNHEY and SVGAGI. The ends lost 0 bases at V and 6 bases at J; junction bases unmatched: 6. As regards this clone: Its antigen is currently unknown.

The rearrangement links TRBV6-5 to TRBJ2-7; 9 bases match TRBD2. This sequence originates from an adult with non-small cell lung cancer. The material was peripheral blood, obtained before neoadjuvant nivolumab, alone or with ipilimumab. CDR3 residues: CASSYSILAGSEQYF. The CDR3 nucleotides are TGTGCCAGCAGTTACTCGATACTAGCGGGCAGCGAGCAGTACTTC.